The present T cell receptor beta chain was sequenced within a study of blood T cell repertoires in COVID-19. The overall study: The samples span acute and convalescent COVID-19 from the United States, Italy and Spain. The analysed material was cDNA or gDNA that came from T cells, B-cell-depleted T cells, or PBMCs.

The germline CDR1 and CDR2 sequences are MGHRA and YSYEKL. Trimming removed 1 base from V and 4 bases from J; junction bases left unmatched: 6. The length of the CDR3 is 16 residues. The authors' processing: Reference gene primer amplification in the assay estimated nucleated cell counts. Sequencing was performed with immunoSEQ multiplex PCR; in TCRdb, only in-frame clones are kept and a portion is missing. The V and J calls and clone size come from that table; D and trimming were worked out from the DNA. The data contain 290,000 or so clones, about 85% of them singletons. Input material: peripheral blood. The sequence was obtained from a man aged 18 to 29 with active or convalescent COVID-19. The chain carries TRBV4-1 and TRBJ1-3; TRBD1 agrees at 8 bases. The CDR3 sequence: CASSQGGRGQGNTIYF. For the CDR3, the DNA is TGCGCCAGCAGCCAAGGTGGCAGGGGGCAAGGAAACACCATATATTTT.